This T cell receptor beta chain appears in the sequencing data of a study of T cells in Graves' hyperthyroidism and ophthalmopathy. Findings and caveats of the study: Among clonotypes expanded in thyroid above 0.001, most were also found in blood.

Each person with ophthalmopathy scored at least 3 on the Clinical Activity Score, reached NOSPECS grade 4 or higher, and had been ill under 3 months. It was uncontrolled infection, other autoimmune disease, pregnancy or lactation that excluded patients. Fresh 10 ml peripheral blood yielded PBMCs. What was amplified from RNA transcripts were TCR beta CDR3 regions. Researchers ran a first-round RT-PCR on the TCR CDR3 using the HTBI primer set. MiXCR, run by TCRdb on the multiplex PCR reads, gives a single entry per CDR3 protein. Here the sample spans under 350,000 distinct CDR3 sequences, around 15% being singletons. As for this clonotype: Its antigen is still unknown.

The CDR3 has 14 residues. Germline CDR1 is SGHDT and CDR2 is YYEEEE. Trimming shortened V by 2 bases and J by 7 bases, and 13 bases separated the two germline ends. The sequence was obtained from a woman aged 35 to 49 with Graves' ophthalmopathy. Sequences were obtained from blood. The V gene is TRBV5-6, the J gene TRBJ2-1; perhaps D is TRBD1 or TRBD2 (5 bases each). The CDR3 is CASSFWGSGNEQFF. The DNA of the CDR3 is TGTGCCAGCAGCTTTTGGGGGTCAGGGAATGAGCAGTTCTTC. The full variable domain, its missing parts supplied by reference TRBV5-6 and TRBJ2-1, is DAGVTQSPTHLIKTRGQQVTLRCSPKSGHDTVSWYQQALGQGPQFIFQYYEEEERQRGNFPDRFSGHQFPNYSSELNVNALLLGDSALYLCASSFWGSGNEQFFGPGTRLTVL.